These T cell receptor beta chains were read from a single sample in a study of cytomegalovirus exposure and HLA in healthy donors. Profiling relied on immunoSEQ multiplex PCR, and the TCRdb table lists in-frame clones only, not all of them. This table has some 200,000 clones, 75% to 90% appearing once. The sequencing input was PBMCs. These receptors were collected from a woman aged 50 to 60 in good health and CMV-seropositive. Each CDR3 is given with its conserved first and last residue. Each record gives: CDR3 protein, CDR3 DNA, D gene, clone size, J gene, V gene. A D gene is named only where the DNA matches it firmly. Some rows have no size entry. The others give once, few or many, or a class for an expanded clone.

cdr3_aa: CASSVSGTGNGNTIYF
cdr3_nt: TGTGCCAGCAGCGTATCCGGGACAGGGAACGGAAACACCATATATTTT
d_call: TRBD1
clone_size: .
j_call: TRBJ1-3
v_call: TRBV7-9

cdr3_aa: CASSLDRGSNTF
cdr3_nt: TGTGCCAGCAGCTTAGATCGGGGATCAAACACCTTC
d_call: .
clone_size: .
j_call: TRBJ1-2
v_call: TRBV7-2

cdr3_aa: CASSLVGDSPQETQYF
cdr3_nt: TGTGCCAGCAGCTTGGTGGGGGACAGCCCCCAAGAGACCCAGTACTTC
d_call: TRBD1
clone_size: .
j_call: TRBJ2-5
v_call: TRBV5-6

cdr3_aa: CASASSGRDYNEQFF
cdr3_nt: TGTGCCAGTGCGAGTAGCGGGAGGGACTACAATGAGCAGTTCTTC
d_call: TRBD2
clone_size: .
j_call: TRBJ2-1
v_call: TRBV6-5

cdr3_aa: CASSKGGEILLNIQYF
cdr3_nt: TGTGCCAGCAGCAAGGGAGGGGAGATTCTCTTAAACATTCAGTACTTC
d_call: .
clone_size: .
j_call: TRBJ2-4
v_call: TRBV21-1

cdr3_aa: CASSGTSGGLGFF
cdr3_nt: TGTGCCAGCAGTGGGACTAGCGGGGGGCTTGGGTTCTTC
d_call: TRBD2
clone_size: .
j_call: TRBJ2-1
v_call: TRBV6-1

cdr3_aa: CASSLTGGPTDTQYF
cdr3_nt: TGTGCCAGCAGCTTAACGGGAGGGCCGACAGATACGCAGTATTTT
d_call: TRBD2
clone_size: .
j_call: TRBJ2-3
v_call: TRBV7-9

cdr3_aa: CASSVERTGNTEAFF
cdr3_nt: TGTGCCAGCAGTGTGGAGCGGACTGGGAACACTGAAGCTTTCTTT
d_call: .
clone_size: once
j_call: TRBJ1-1
v_call: TRBV2

cdr3_aa: CASSPRGDEQYF
cdr3_nt: TGTGCCAGCTCACCCCGCGGGGACGAGCAGTACTTC
d_call: .
clone_size: .
j_call: TRBJ2-7
v_call: TRBV18

cdr3_aa: CASSKDRGGSGNTIYF
cdr3_nt: TGTGCCAGCAGTAAGGACAGGGGAGGCTCTGGAAACACCATATATTTT
d_call: TRBD1
clone_size: .
j_call: TRBJ1-3
v_call: TRBV28